A single sample gave rise to the 27 T cell receptor beta chains below, sequenced in a study of blood T cells in healthy people across ages. A second PCR of roughly 7 to 11 cycles used a sample-barcoded 5' primer and a J-beta primer mix. TCRdb re-derived calls from the 5' RACE reads in MiXCR, one entry per CDR3 protein. The sample lists about 780,000 distinct CDR3 sequences, about half occurring once. Sequencing input: blood. These receptors were collected from an elderly man in good health.

The chain uses TRBV7-9 and TRBJ2-5, with D possibly being TRBD1 or TRBD2 (7 bases each). Per the germline V gene, CDR1 is SEHNR and CDR2 is FQNEAQ (reference sequence). Trimming shortened V by 9 bases and J by 10 bases, and 18 bases separated the two germline ends. This CDR3 is 12 amino acids long. The CDR3 DNA is TGTGCCAGTAGCGAGGGGGGGGACAGCCAGTACTTC. Translated: CASSEGGDSQYF.

For this clonotype: Possible read error: a much larger clone is one base away. J is TRBJ1-1 and V is TRBV25-1; 9 nucleotides line up with TRBD1. Germline V CDR1 and CDR2: MGHDK, SYGVNS. The CDR3 contains 13 residues. Trimming at V came to 7 bases and at J to 5 bases, leaving 5 bases not matched to a gene. The CDR3 sequence: CASNRQGGTEAFF. The CDR3 region has the DNA TGTGCCAGCAATAGACAGGGGGGGACTGAAGCTTTCTTT.

The chain carries TRBV5-4 and TRBJ2-3, with 9 bases identical to TRBD2. The V segment lost 4 bases and the J segment 0 bases; nucleotides outside the gene matches: 6. CDR3 size: 16 residues. Per germline, CDR1 SGHNT and CDR2 YYREEE (reference sequence). The CDR3 nucleotides read TGTGCCAGCAGCCCAACTACTAGCGGGAGCACAGATACGCAGTATTTT. This gives the protein CASSPTTSGSTDTQYF.

This clonotype was seen more than once but under ten times. The V gene is TRBV10-3, the J gene TRBJ2-3; 7 bases match TRBD2. Germline CDR1 is ENHRY and CDR2 is SYGVKD. The CDR3 has 14 residues. The J segment lost 3 bases and the V segment lost 8 bases, leaving 8 bases of the junction unmatched. CDR3 sequence (DNA): TGTGCCATCGCGACCGGGACTACTACAGATACGCAGTATTTT. Translating gives CAIATGTTTDTQYF.

Many counts were recorded for this clonotype. V usage is TRBV12-3 or TRBV12-4 and J usage is TRBJ2-3; no definite D call. The CDR3 covers 16 residues. V lost 5 bases and J 6 bases, leaving 21 bases between the germline ends. The CDR3 protein is CASSTYTSTVWDTQYF. The CDR3 DNA reads TGTGCCAGCAGTACCTACACCAGTACGGTCTGGGATACGCAGTATTTT.

The V call is TRBV20-1, the J call TRBJ2-3; tentative D call: TRBD2 (7 bases). Germline assignment: CDR1 DFQATT and CDR2 SNEGSKA (reference sequence). V lost 0 bases and J 3 bases, leaving 13 bases between the germline ends. This CDR3 is 15 amino acids long. CDR3 bases: TGCAGTGCTAGAGATACGGGGGGCGCGACAGATACGCAGTATTTT. Translated: CSARDTGGATDTQYF.

This clonotype turned up a few times. The chain employs TRBV6-2 or TRBV6-3 and TRBJ2-7; D is perhaps TRBD1 (5 bases). This CDR3 region has 11 residues. V was cut by 4 bases and J by 7 bases, with 8 bases left in between. CDR1 and CDR2 (germline): MNHEY, SVGEGT. CDR3 amino acids: CASSFQGEQYF. CDR3 sequence (DNA): TGTGCCAGCAGTTTCCAGGGTGAGCAGTACTTC.

The table lists this clonotype with a few counts. V and J are TRBV6-6 and TRBJ2-4, with a possible D match to TRBD2 (6 bases). V gave up 8 bases and J gave up 2 bases, with 16 bases separating them. CDR1 and CDR2 (germline): MNHNY, SVGAGI (reference sequence). This CDR3 is 15 amino acids long. For the CDR3, the DNA is TGTGCCAGCCGGGGAGAGACTAGATCCAAAAACATTCAGTACTTC. Its translation is CASRGETRSKNIQYF.

The V and J genes are TRBV25-1 and TRBJ2-1, with unresolved D. The CDR3 has 13 amino acids. CDR1 and CDR2 from the germline V gene are MGHDK and SYGVNS. Trimming cost V 0 bases and J 9 bases, with 9 bases left between them. CDR3 in amino acids: CASSEYEDVEQFF. The CDR3 DNA sequence: TGTGCCAGCAGTGAATATGAGGATGTTGAGCAGTTCTTC.

The chain is built from TRBV12-3 or TRBV12-4 and TRBJ2-5; 8 bases map to TRBD2. This CDR3 spans 14 amino acids. V lost 6 bases and J lost 5; bases outside the gene matches: 8. CDR3 sequence: CASSSGLVLETQYF. CDR3 sequence (DNA): TGTGCCAGCAGCTCGGGACTAGTCTTGGAGACCCAGTACTTC.

This rearrangement joins TRBV20-1 to TRBJ2-5; 7 nucleotides align to TRBD2. V gave up 2 bases and J gave up 1 base; unmatched junction bases: 7. Germline loops: CDR1 DFQATT, CDR2 SNEGSKA (reference sequence). The CDR3 loop spans 15 amino acids. This CDR3 reads CSARNGGGTQETQYF. As DNA, the CDR3 is TGCAGTGCTAGAAATGGGGGGGGGACCCAAGAGACCCAGTACTTC.

This rearrangement joins TRBV7-9 to TRBJ1-1; D gene ambiguous. The V and J ends lost 10 bases and 6 bases respectively, with 18 bases between them. Germline V CDR1 and CDR2: SEHNR, FQNEAQ (reference sequence). This CDR3 is 13 amino acids long. CDR3 in DNA: TGTGCCAACACCTTCCCCGCGGGAGCTGAAGCTTTCTTT. It translates to CANTFPAGAEAFF.

V is TRBV7-2 and J is TRBJ1-2; TRBD1 matches at 8 bases. V lost 4 bases and J lost 2; bases outside the gene matches: 6. CDR3 length equals 15 residues. The germline V gene has CDR1 SGHTA and CDR2 FQGNSA. In DNA form, the CDR3 reads TGTGCCAGCAGCTCCCCAGGGGGCTTCAACTATGGCTACACCTTC. Protein: CASSSPGGFNYGYTF.

This clonotype was detected only a few times. In DNA, the CDR3 is TGCGCCAGCAGCTTGGCAGGCGGGAGCCACTACAATGAGCAGTTCTTC. It yields the protein CASSLAGGSHYNEQFF. The V call is TRBV5-1, the J call TRBJ2-1, with 7 nucleotides matching TRBD2. The V gene's germline CDR1 is SGHRS and CDR2 YFSETQ. Trimming at V came to 0 bases and at J to 3 bases, leaving 6 bases not matched to a gene. This CDR3 spans 16 amino acids. The full variable domain, with the rest looked up from reference TRBV5-1 and TRBJ2-1, is KAGVTQTPRYLIKTRGQQVTLSCSPISGHRSVSWYQQTPGQGLQFLFEYFSETQRNKGNFPGRFSGRQFSNSRSEMNVSTLELGDSALYLCASSLAGGSHYNEQFFGPGTRLTVL.

Only a few counts were recorded for this clonotype. The chain carries TRBV9 and TRBJ2-7; D gene ambiguous. This CDR3 is built from 12 residues. Germline CDR1 and CDR2: SGDLS and YYNGEE. With 3 bases removed from V and 7 bases from J, the gap between germline ends came to 11 bases. The CDR3 DNA sequence: TGTGCCAGCAGCGGGAATTTCGATGAGCAGTACTTC. Protein product: CASSGNFDEQYF.

This clonotype was observed many times. The chain uses TRBV27 and TRBJ2-1; D is perhaps TRBD2 (6 bases). The V end was cut by 4 bases, the J end by 4 bases, with 11 bases between. CDR3 length equals 14 residues. CDR1 MNHEY and CDR2 SMNVEV come from the germline V gene (reference sequence). The CDR3 DNA follows: TGTGCCAGCAGTTGGGGGGACTCGTACAATGAGCAGTTCTTC. Its protein product is CASSWGDSYNEQFF.

This clonotype was seen a handful of times. This chain joins TRBV11-3 and TRBJ2-5, with unresolved D. This CDR3 contains 14 residues. Germline lookup yields CDR1 SGHNT and CDR2 YENEEA. V dropped 0 bases and J dropped 0 bases, with 5 bases sitting between them. The CDR3 coding sequence is TGTGCCAGCAGCTTAGAGCAGTACCAAGAGACCCAGTACTTC. Translated, it gives CASSLEQYQETQYF.

The chain joins TRBV5-1 to TRBJ2-3; TRBD2 matches at 11 bases. Trimming took 0 bases from V and 3 from J; bases not matched to a gene: 3. Germline values: CDR1 SGHRS, CDR2 YFSETQ. This CDR3 is built from 16 residues. The CDR3 loop is CASSLALAGETDTQYF. In DNA, the CDR3 is TGCGCCAGCAGCTTGGCACTAGCGGGAGAAACAGATACGCAGTATTTT.

This clonotype was seen a handful of times. This chain joins TRBV15 and TRBJ1-4; the D is unclear. CDR1 is LNHNV, CDR2 YYDKDF, per germline (reference sequence). V shed 5 bases and J shed 4 bases, with 14 bases lying between them. The CDR3 is 15 residues long. The CDR3 bases are TGTGCCACCAGCTCCCCATTAGGGAATAATGAAAAACTGTTTTTT. It encodes CATSSPLGNNEKLFF.

This clonotype was counted between two and nine times. The genes are TRBV7-3 and TRBJ2-3; a possible D gene is TRBD1 (7 bases). Germline V lookup: CDR1 SGHTA, CDR2 FQGTGA. V was shortened by 5 bases and J by 4 bases, with 16 bases between the two germline ends. The CDR3 is 15 residues long. CDR3 DNA sequence: TGTGCCAGCAGCCCCCAGGGGGGCCTCCCAGATACGCAGTATTTT. This translates into CASSPQGGLPDTQYF.

V is TRBV18 and J is TRBJ2-1; D might be TRBD2 (5 bases). V lost 9 bases, J lost 8 bases, and 17 bases lay in between. From germline, CDR1 is KGHSH and CDR2 LQKENI. This CDR3 region has 13 residues. The CDR3 spells CASSSSSGDEQFF. CDR3 DNA: TGTGCCAGTTCATCCAGCTCCGGGGATGAGCAGTTCTTC.

The V call is TRBV28, the J call TRBJ2-5; D is possibly TRBD1 (5 bases). This CDR3 comprises 14 residues. Germline CDR1 is MDHEN and CDR2 is SYDVKM. Trimming pared 6 bases from V and 2 bases from J, leaving 13 bases between. The CDR3 DNA reads as TGTGCCAGCAGCCCTTGGGGCAGACAAGAGACCCAGTACTTC. Amino acid sequence: CASSPWGRQETQYF.

The chain couples TRBV19 to TRBJ2-2, with 7 positions matching TRBD2. Looked up from germline, CDR1 is LNHDA and CDR2 is SQIVND (reference sequence). The CDR3 runs 14 residues. V was clipped by 9 bases and J by 5 bases; unmatched bases: 9. The CDR3 region is CASQVREATGELFF. The CDR3 DNA reads as TGTGCCAGCCAAGTACGGGAGGCGACCGGGGAGCTGTTTTTT. Variable domain in full (rest from reference TRBV19 and TRBJ2-2): DGGITQSPKYLFRKEGQNVTLSCEQNLNHDAMYWYRQDPGQGLRLIYYSQIVNDFQKGDIAEGYSVSREKKESFPLTVTSAQKNPTAFYLCASQVREATGELFFGEGSRLTVL.

This chain connects TRBV30 to TRBJ2-4; D is unclear. The J call may not be correct, given that the DNA end is closer to TRBJ2-5. The CDR3 has 13 residues. Germline values: CDR1 GTSNPN, CDR2 SVGIG (reference sequence). The CDR3 protein is CAWSAEAVKTQYF. The DNA of the CDR3 is TGTGCCTGGAGTGCAGAGGCGGTGAAGACCCAGTACTTC.

The rearrangement links TRBV4-3 to TRBJ1-5, with D possibly TRBD1 on 6 matching bases. The length of the CDR3 is 16 residues. The V end was cut by 0 bases, the J end by 2 bases, with 11 bases between. Germline CDR1 is LGHNA and CDR2 is YSLEER. The CDR3 reads CASSQDRGAGNQPQHF. In DNA form, the CDR3 reads TGCGCCAGCAGCCAAGATCGGGGGGCAGGCAATCAGCCCCAGCATTTT.

The genes are TRBV9 and TRBJ2-5; 8 bases align to TRBD2. CDR1 and CDR2 (germline): SGDLS, YYNGEE. The V segment lost 3 bases and the J segment 4 bases; nucleotides outside the gene matches: 2. This CDR3 comprises 13 residues. Here the CDR3 reads CASSATSVETQYF. The CDR3, as DNA: TGTGCCAGCAGCGCGACTAGCGTAGAGACCCAGTACTTC.

The chain combines TRBV19 with TRBJ2-6, with TRBD1 identical over 8 bases. The J segment lost 4 bases and the V segment lost 6 bases, leaving 11 bases of the junction unmatched. The CDR3 loop spans 17 amino acids. The germline gives CDR1 LNHDA, CDR2 SQIVND (reference sequence). CDR3 residues: CASRARQGAQGANVLTF. DNA of the CDR3: TGTGCCAGTAGGGCCAGGCAGGGGGCGCAGGGGGCCAACGTCCTGACTTTC.